The 23 T cell receptor beta chains presented below share a single source sample, sequenced in a study of T cell responses to AZD1222 COVID-19 vaccine. Data came from immunoSEQ multiplex PCR; TCRdb stores just in-frame clones and leaves some out. The sample consists of around 66,000 clones, 88% of them appearing once. Sequencing used peripheral blood, obtained 28 days after the second dose of the MenACWY control vaccine. These TCRs come from an adult who received the MenACWY meningococcal vaccine as a control.

The rearrangement uses TRBV6-5 and TRBJ1-3; no clear D. The CDR3 spans 15 residues. The germline V gene encodes CDR1 MNHEY and CDR2 SVGAGI. Trimming took 0 bases from V and 5 from J, leaving 11 bases between them. This chain's CDR3 is CASSYSAPYRNTIYF. The DNA of the CDR3 is TGTGCCAGCAGTTACTCTGCCCCCTATAGAAACACCATATATTTT.

This chain joins TRBV13 and TRBJ2-7, with 8 nucleotides matching TRBD2. Germline V gives CDR1 PRHDT, CDR2 FYEKMQ (reference sequence). J lost 6 bases, V lost 2 bases, and 6 bases had no gene match. The CDR3 has 14 amino acids. For the CDR3, the DNA is TGTGCCAGCAGCTTACCCGGGAGGGCCCTCGAGCAGTACTTC. Amino acid sequence: CASSLPGRALEQYF.

The chain has TRBV5-1 and TRBJ2-7, with no clear D. The CDR3 runs to 11 residues. Trimming took off 3 bases at V and 4 bases at J, with 5 bases between the two ends. Germline V lookup: CDR1 SGHRS, CDR2 YFSETQ. For the CDR3, the DNA is TGCGCCAGCAGCTCACCTTACGAGCAGTACTTC. This translates into CASSSPYEQYF.

The J gene is TRBJ2-1, the V gene TRBV11-2; no reliable D call. Deletions cut 2 bases from V and 1 base from J, with 15 bases between. Germline V CDR1 and CDR2: SGHAT, FQNNGV. This CDR3 contains 17 residues. CDR3: CASSLKPATNSYNEQFF. CDR3 in DNA: TGTGCCAGCAGCTTAAAACCCGCTACCAATTCCTACAATGAGCAGTTCTTC. Combining the CDR3 with reference TRBV11-2 and TRBJ2-1 gives the whole variable domain EAGVAQSPRYKIIEKRQSVAFWCNPISGHATLYWYQQILGQGPKLLIQFQNNGVVDDSQLPKDRFSAERLKGVDSTLKIQPAKLEDSAVYLCASSLKPATNSYNEQFFGPGTRLTVL.

This clone was counted a single time. The V gene is TRBV24-1, the J gene TRBJ2-7; D is possibly TRBD1 (6 bases). Germline V gene sequence: CDR1 KGHDR, CDR2 SFDVKD. The V end was cut by 1 base, the J end by 4 bases, with 13 bases between. CDR3 length: 15 residues. The CDR3 is CATSDFRGGRYEQYF. DNA for the CDR3: TGTGCCACCAGTGATTTTCGAGGGGGAAGGTACGAGCAGTACTTC.

This chain connects TRBV4-1 to TRBJ1-2; TRBD1 might be the D (5 bases). CDR1 and CDR2 from the germline V gene are MGHRA and YSYEKL. The CDR3 extends over 13 amino acids. Trimming took off 1 base at V and 7 bases at J, with 10 bases between the two ends. The CDR3 loop reads CASSQGLGGGYTF. CDR3 nucleotides: TGCGCCAGCAGCCAAGGTCTGGGGGGTGGCTACACCTTC.

In regard to this clone: Other nucleotide sequences in the sample specify the same CDR3. This chain connects TRBV30 to TRBJ2-3, with D unclear. Germline assignment: CDR1 GTSNPN and CDR2 SVGIG (reference sequence). The CDR3 length is 11 residues. Trimming left V 0 bases short and J 3 bases short, with 1 base between. CDR3 bases: TGTGCCTGGAGTGTAACAGATACGCAGTATTTT. Amino acid sequence: CAWSVTDTQYF.

The chain uses TRBV7-8 and TRBJ1-1, with a possible D match to TRBD1 (6 bases). Germline V gene lookup returns CDR1 SGHVS and CDR2 FQNEAQ. The CDR3 runs 14 residues. The V gene lost 11 bases and the J gene lost 1 base, with 17 bases spanning the gap. The CDR3 here is CASQRGRGNTEAFF. CDR3 nucleotides: TGTGCCTCCCAGCGGGGCAGGGGGAACACTGAAGCTTTCTTT.

The genes are TRBV6-5 and TRBJ2-7; D remains ambiguous. Germline CDR1 reads MNHEY; CDR2 reads SVGAGI. V was trimmed by 9 bases and J by 6 bases, leaving 21 bases between them. The CDR3 covers 14 residues. This chain's CDR3 is CASHFNPELGEQYF. CDR3 in DNA: TGTGCCAGTCACTTCAATCCTGAGTTAGGCGAGCAGTACTTC.

The CDR3 reads CASSFQGRGSPLHF. As DNA, the CDR3 is TGTGCCAGCAGTTTTCAAGGGAGGGGCTCACCCCTCCACTTT. The chain recombines TRBV28 with TRBJ1-6; a possible D gene is TRBD1 (5 bases). Trimming stripped 3 bases from V and 10 bases from J, with 13 bases between. This CDR3 is 14 amino acids long. Germline V gene lookup returns CDR1 MDHEN and CDR2 SYDVKM.

This clone has more than one count but fewer than ten. The V gene is TRBV20-1, the J gene TRBJ2-7; 9 bases align to TRBD2. The germline V gene encodes CDR1 DFQATT and CDR2 SNEGSKA (reference sequence). The CDR3 runs to 16 residues. The V gene end was trimmed by 3 bases and the J gene end by 2 bases; junction bases not matched to a gene: 11. CDR3 coding DNA: TGCAGTGCTAGTCTCCCCAAGCGGGGGGCCACCTACGAGCAGTACTTC. This encodes CSASLPKRGATYEQYF.

V gene TRBV6-1 combines with J gene TRBJ2-5; TRBD2 matches 7 bases. Trimming at V came to 3 bases and at J to 4 bases, leaving 5 bases not matched to a gene. Germline CDR1 is MNHNS and CDR2 is SASEGT. The CDR3 spans 14 residues. The CDR3 is CASSEVWGGETQYF. The CDR3 DNA reads as TGTGCCAGCAGTGAGGTATGGGGGGGAGAGACCCAGTACTTC.

DNA of the CDR3: TGTGCCAGCAGGGGGTACGGCACAGATACGCAGTATTTT. Translated: CASRGYGTDTQYF. The chain is built from TRBV9 and TRBJ2-3; D is ambiguous. The germline CDR1 and CDR2 sequences are SGDLS and YYNGEE. V gave up 5 bases and J gave up 1 base, with 8 bases separating them. The CDR3 is made up of 13 amino acids.

For the CDR3, the DNA is TGTGCCAGCAGCTTTGGACTAGCGGGAAGCAACGAGCAGTACTTC. It is translated as CASSFGLAGSNEQYF. The rearrangement links TRBV7-2 to TRBJ2-7; TRBD2 matches 12 bases. Germline V gives CDR1 SGHTA, CDR2 FQGNSA. CDR3 length: 15 residues. V lost 3 bases to trimming and J lost 5 bases; unmatched junction nucleotides: 5.

The chain uses TRBV13 and TRBJ2-7; D may be TRBD2 (6 bases). Germline V CDR1 and CDR2: PRHDT, FYEKMQ (reference sequence). Trimming took off 4 bases at V and 0 bases at J, with 19 bases between the two ends. This CDR3 region has 17 residues. The CDR3 DNA reads as TGTGCCAGCAGCTACCAACGTCGGGGGAGTGCCTCCTACGAGCAGTACTTC. It specifies CASSYQRRGSASYEQYF. The full variable domain, completed using reference TRBV13 and TRBJ2-7, is AAGVIQSPRHLIKEKRETATLKCYPIPRHDTVYWYQQGPGQDPQFLISFYEKMQSDKGSIPDRFSAQQFSDYHSELNMSSLELGDSALYFCASSYQRRGSASYEQYFGPGTRLTVT.

In DNA, the CDR3 is TGTGCTTCTGCCGGGATGTACAATGAGCAGTTCTTC. This translates into CASAGMYNEQFF. This chain links TRBV19 with TRBJ2-1; TRBD2 is a possible D gene (5 bases). Germline V lookup: CDR1 LNHDA, CDR2 SQIVND (reference sequence). The CDR3 spans 12 residues.

J is TRBJ2-2 and V is TRBV18; D perhaps matches TRBD2 (6 bases). The V gene's germline CDR1 is KGHSH and CDR2 LQKENI. The V gene lost 1 base and the J gene lost 4 bases, with 7 bases spanning the gap. The CDR3 consists of 14 residues. CDR3 residues: CASSPLEGTGELFF. CDR3 sequence (DNA): TGTGCCAGCTCACCACTGGAGGGCACCGGGGAGCTGTTTTTT.

The rearrangement joins TRBV7-9 to TRBJ2-2, with D uncertain. Trimming stripped 3 bases from V and 5 bases from J, with 4 bases between. Germline assignment: CDR1 SEHNR and CDR2 FQNEAQ (reference sequence). The CDR3 covers 12 residues. CDR3 sequence reads: CASSLETGELFF. The CDR3 DNA follows: TGTGCCAGCAGCTTGGAAACCGGGGAGCTGTTTTTT.

The chain carries TRBV30 and TRBJ1-3; D gene ambiguous. Trimming removed 0 bases at V and 1 base at J, with 10 bases between. CDR3 length equals 15 residues. Per the germline V gene, CDR1 is GTSNPN and CDR2 is SVGIG (reference sequence). The CDR3 here is CAWSVGRRSGNTIYF. CDR3 bases: TGTGCCTGGAGTGTAGGGCGGCGATCTGGAAACACCATATATTTT.

This chain links TRBV24-1 with TRBJ2-3; unclear D gene. The V and J ends lost 5 bases and 6 bases respectively, with 11 bases between them. The CDR3 runs to 13 residues. Germline V gives CDR1 KGHDR, CDR2 SFDVKD. Here the CDR3 DNA reads TGTGCCACCAGTGTGGGCAGCTTTGATACGCAGTATTTT. The encoded protein is CATSVGSFDTQYF.

This clone was observed a few times. The chain links TRBV2 to TRBJ2-5; 10 nucleotides align to TRBD1. V was pared by 8 bases and J by 2 bases, with 5 bases of the junction left unmatched. This CDR3 has 14 residues. Germline V gives CDR1 SNHLY, CDR2 FYNNEI. CDR3 coding DNA: TGTGCCAGCTTGCGGGACAGGGGTCAAGAGACCCAGTACTTC. As protein: CASLRDRGQETQYF.

The J gene is TRBJ1-6, the V gene TRBV19, with D hard to call. Germline CDR1 reads LNHDA; CDR2 reads SQIVND (reference sequence). The CDR3 consists of 14 residues. The germline V and J ends were trimmed by 3 bases and 7 bases, with 10 bases remaining between them. CDR3 bases: TGTGCCAGTAGTATGCGCCGGACGAATTCACCCCTCCACTTT. It is translated as CASSMRRTNSPLHF.

This CDR3 is CASSQGPSGNTIYF. DNA of the CDR3: TGTGCCAGCAGCCAAGGCCCGTCGGGGAACACCATATATTTT. This chain connects TRBV3-1 (or the pseudogene TRBV3-2) to TRBJ1-3; no clear D gene. CDR1 and CDR2 from the germline V gene are LGHDT and YNNKEL (reference sequence). V was pared by 1 base and J by 7 bases, with 11 bases between. This CDR3 is built from 14 residues.